This T cell receptor beta chain was sequenced during a study of T-cell reconstitution after alpha-beta-depleted transplantation in children. Researchers prepared the TCRbeta library using unique molecular identifiers, the study reports. One entry per CDR3 protein, called by TCRdb with MiXCR from the PCR reads. The table shows hundreds of thousands of distinct CDR3 sequences, with 16% occurring only once. The ends were cut back, 0 bases at V and 7 bases at J, with 9 bases in the middle. Germline V CDR1 and CDR2: DFQATT, SNEGSKA (reference sequence). The CDR3 contains 12 residues. This clonotype occurred a few times.

Source: PBMCs from the stem cell graft donor, taken from the stem cell graft. The receptor's source is a human donor who donated a stem cell graft to a child with acute myeloid leukemia. The gene calls are TRBV20-1 and TRBJ2-5; D is unresolved. The CDR3 DNA reads as TGCAGTGCTAGAGAACGCGTGGGGACCCAGTACTTC. This gives the protein CSARERVGTQYF.